Following are 2 T cell receptor beta chains from one sample sequenced in a study of control samples from healthy donors and cancer patients. This table comes from immunoSEQ multiplex PCR, and its TCRdb copy is limited to in-frame clones, with some not included. This table has about 140,000 clones, roughly 94% appearing once. Material: blood. Source of these receptors: a man aged 40-49 years in good health.

The count of this clone is one. The V gene is TRBV7-9, the J gene TRBJ2-1; 10 bases fit TRBD2. Trimming cost V 4 bases and J 6 bases; bases outside gene matches: 9. The CDR3 extends over 16 amino acids. CDR1 is SEHNR, CDR2 FQNEAQ, per germline (reference sequence). The CDR3 DNA follows: TGTGCCAGCAGCTCCATAGCGGGGGGTGTCTCCAATGAGCAGTTCTTC. Translated, it gives CASSSIAGGVSNEQFF.

The genes are TRBV12-3 or TRBV12-4 and TRBJ1-2; the match to TRBD1 covers 10 bases. The V gene end was trimmed by 5 bases and the J gene end by 8 bases; junction bases not matched to a gene: 5. This CDR3 contains 13 residues. In DNA, the CDR3 is TGTGCCAGCAGTCCCCGGACAGGGGGAGGCTACACCTTC. Translation: CASSPRTGGGYTF.